One and the same sample provided the 15 T cell receptor beta chains below, sequenced in a study of vaccination and CD4 T cells after COVID-19. Treatment here: 10-day PBMC culture with coronavirus spike peptide pools or control peptides (ViraFEST assay). An Oncomine TCR Beta short-read assay was used to sequence the DNA from cultured CD4+ T cells. TCRdb used MiXCR to reprocess the PCR reads, holding one entry per CDR3 protein. Among about 15,000 distinct CDR3 sequences listed, over 45% were seen once. These receptors have no known antigen. Specimen: CD4+ T cells from blood, cultured in vitro. The receptors were sampled from a human donor who had recovered from COVID-19.

This clonotype was observed a handful of times. The rearrangement uses TRBV12-3 or TRBV12-4 and TRBJ1-2; 8 bases are shared with TRBD1. There are 13 residues in the CDR3. V shed 6 bases, J shed 4 bases, and the junction held 4 bases outside the gene matches. This CDR3 reads CASRQQGGYGYTF. CDR3 in DNA: TGTGCCAGCAGACAACAGGGGGGCTATGGCTACACCTTC.

The V gene is TRBV12-3 or TRBV12-4, the J gene TRBJ1-1, with unresolved D. Deletions cut 6 bases from V and 4 bases from J, with 27 bases between. The CDR3 sequence is 18 residues long. Here the CDR3 DNA reads TGTGCCAGCAGGCGGGATAGAGACCTAACCTCAGATGGCACTGAAGCTTTCTTT. It encodes CASRRDRDLTSDGTEAFF.

The CDR3 loop is CASSWAEVSAFF. The CDR3 DNA reads TGTGCCAGCAGCTGGGCAGAGGTTTCGGCTTTCTTT. The chain joins TRBV5-6 to TRBJ1-1; D gene ambiguous. The CDR3 sequence is 12 residues long. Per the germline V gene, CDR1 is SGHDT and CDR2 is YYEEEE. Trimming left V 3 bases short and J 11 bases short, with 14 bases between.

CDR3: CASSSPEGGPQHF. Written as DNA, the CDR3 is TGTGCCAGCAGTTCACCGGAGGGCGGGCCCCAGCATTTT. The chain is built from TRBV6-5 and TRBJ1-5; the D is unclear. The ends were cut back, 4 bases at V and 9 bases at J, with 13 bases in the middle. The CDR3 totals 13 residues. From germline, CDR1 is MNHEY and CDR2 SVGAGI.

The genes are TRBV12-3 or TRBV12-4 and TRBJ1-1, with a possible D match to TRBD1 (6 bases). V was pared by 6 bases and J by 0 bases, with 11 bases between. This CDR3 has 14 amino acids. Here the CDR3 DNA reads TGTGCCAGCAGAGAGACAGGAATGAACACTGAAGCTTTCTTT. This sequence encodes CASRETGMNTEAFF.

This clonotype was counted between two and nine times. This chain joins TRBV6-1 and TRBJ1-1, with TRBD1 as a possible D gene (6 bases). Per the germline V gene, CDR1 is MNHNS and CDR2 is SASEGT. This CDR3 region has 13 residues. V was trimmed by 10 bases and J by 4 bases, leaving 16 bases between them. Written as DNA, the CDR3 is TGTGCCACCAGGGGAGGGACGACCACTGAAGCTTTCTTT. This translates into CATRGGTTTEAFF.

J is TRBJ2-3 and V is TRBV20-1; D is unclear. The CDR3 runs 13 residues. CDR1 and CDR2 from the germline V gene are DFQATT and SNEGSKA (reference sequence). V gave up 5 bases and J gave up 1 base, with 10 bases separating them. CDR3 coding DNA: TGCAGTGCTGCCGAGGTGGGCACAGATACGCAGTATTTT. The encoded protein is CSAAEVGTDTQYF.

The chain uses TRBV2 and TRBJ2-3, with D unresolved. V gave up 4 bases and J gave up 4 bases, with 12 bases separating them. CDR3 length: 14 residues. Germline assignment: CDR1 SNHLY and CDR2 FYNNEI. CDR3 in DNA: TGTGCCAGCAGTGGGGCTTGGCGCGCAGATACGCAGTATTTT. It specifies CASSGAWRADTQYF. Full variable domain (rest looked up from reference TRBV2 and TRBJ2-3): EPEVTQTPSHQVTQMGQEVILRCVPISNHLYFYWYRQILGQKVEFLVSFYNNEISEKSEIFDDQFSVERPDGSNFTLKIRSTKLEDSAMYFCASSGAWRADTQYFGPGTRLTVL.

This clonotype was seen a single time. The chain links TRBV6-1 to TRBJ2-1; maybe TRBD2 (6 bases). Germline V gene sequence: CDR1 MNHNS, CDR2 SASEGT. CDR3 length equals 15 residues. V was trimmed by 0 bases and J by 7 bases, leaving 13 bases between them. DNA for the CDR3: TGTGCCAGCAGTGAAGCAGGGTCTCTAGCGAATGAGCAGTTCTTC. It codes for CASSEAGSLANEQFF.

This rearrangement joins TRBV24-1 to TRBJ1-2; TRBD1 might be the D (5 bases). Trimming left V 5 bases short and J 0 bases short, with 15 bases between. CDR3 length equals 16 residues. The V gene's germline CDR1 is KGHDR and CDR2 SFDVKD. CDR3 residues: CATSGRPTDANYGYTF. DNA of the CDR3: TGTGCCACCAGTGGGAGGCCGACAGACGCTAACTATGGCTACACCTTC.

This rearrangement joins TRBV4-3 to TRBJ1-1, with D hard to call. CDR1 is LGHNA, CDR2 YSLEER, per germline. This CDR3 spans 14 amino acids. Trimming removed 5 bases at V and 2 bases at J, with 12 bases between. The CDR3 loop is CASSRRGKNTEAFF. CDR3 bases: TGCGCCAGCAGCAGGCGAGGTAAAAACACTGAAGCTTTCTTT.

This clonotype was seen more than once but under ten times. The chain joins TRBV27 to TRBJ2-1; 7 positions match TRBD2. The CDR3 totals 16 residues. Looked up from germline, CDR1 is MNHEY and CDR2 is SMNVEV (reference sequence). V was clipped by 2 bases and J by 9 bases; unmatched bases: 13. The CDR3 reads CASSLKGRATGSEQFF. CDR3 coding DNA: TGTGCCAGCAGTTTAAAGGGGAGGGCAACAGGTTCTGAGCAGTTCTTC.

This clonotype was observed once. Germline and junction disagree at one end, which may indicate a read error. The chain recombines TRBV6-2 or TRBV6-3 with TRBJ1-6, with 10 nucleotides matching TRBD1. From germline, CDR1 is MNHEY and CDR2 SVGEGT. The CDR3 consists of 15 residues. In DNA form, the CDR3 reads TGTGCCAGCAGTTACGCCGGGACAGGGGTTTCACCCTTCCACTTT. Translating gives CASSYAGTGVSPFHF.

The chain carries TRBV11-3 and TRBJ2-7; TRBD2 agrees at 10 bases. The CDR3 runs 14 residues. Trimming at V came to 3 bases and at J to 6 bases, leaving 5 bases not matched to a gene. Germline V gives CDR1 SGHNT, CDR2 YENEEA. CDR3 DNA: TGTGCCAGCAGCTTTCTAGCGGGAGATGGCGAGCAGTACTTC. Amino acids: CASSFLAGDGEQYF.

The genes are TRBV6-1 and TRBJ2-1; 11 bases fit TRBD1. CDR1 MNHNS and CDR2 SASEGT come from the germline V gene. The CDR3 totals 14 residues. The junction had 6 bases not matched to a gene; V was cut back by 9 bases and J by 5 bases. CDR3 DNA sequence: TGTGCCAGTGTACCGGGACAGGGGGACAATGAGCAGTTCTTC. Protein sequence: CASVPGQGDNEQFF.